This TCR beta chain derives from a study of blood T cell repertoires in COVID-19. Authors' analysis steps: Nucleated cell number was recorded as an estimate derived from reference gene primer amplification. Sequenced by immunoSEQ multiplex PCR; TCRdb stores in-frame clones only, minus some. V, J and clone size are taken as reported in that table, and D and trimming were inferred from the DNA itself. The profile shows roughly 120,000 clones, around 79% of them singletons. The CDR3 length is 14 residues. The V gene's germline CDR1 is KGHSY and CDR2 FQNENV. Losses at the gene ends were 4 bases for V and 8 bases for J; bases not matched to a gene: 7.

The sequenced sample consisted of peripheral blood. V gene TRBV16 combines with J gene TRBJ1-2; 10 bases line up with TRBD1. The TCR sequence derives from a man in his forties or fifties with acute or convalescent COVID-19. DNA of the CDR3: TGTGCCAGCAGCCCTTTCCTGGGACAGGGGGGCTACACCTTC. Its translation: CASSPFLGQGGYTF.